Listed here are 32 T cell receptor beta chains from one sample, sequenced in a study of shared T cell receptors in the human thymus. Using immunoSEQ multiplex PCR, the repertoire was profiled, and TCRdb retains in-frame clones only, with some absent. The table includes under 850,000 clones, more than 75% detected once. The same data also went into a second study, on human thymus T cells.

Input material: thymocytes. The receptors stem from a boy in the first two years of life with a congenital heart defect.

The gene calls are TRBV19 and TRBJ1-5; TRBD1 might be the D (5 bases). The CDR3 spans 14 residues. The V end lost 6 bases, the J end lost 1 base, and 10 bases lay between the germline ends. The V gene's germline CDR1 is LNHDA and CDR2 SQIVND (reference sequence). The CDR3, as DNA: TGTGCCAGTAGCGGGGGGGAGAGCAATCAGCCCCAGCATTTT. This codes for CASSGGESNQPQHF. Together with reference TRBV19 and TRBJ1-5, the CDR3 gives the full variable domain: DGGITQSPKYLFRKEGQNVTLSCEQNLNHDAMYWYRQDPGQGLRLIYYSQIVNDFQKGDIAEGYSVSREKKESFPLTVTSAQKNPTAFYLCASSGGESNQPQHFGDGTRLSIL.

This chain joins TRBV29-1 and TRBJ2-1; the match to TRBD2 covers 9 bases. Losses at the gene ends were 1 base for V and 6 bases for J; bases not matched to a gene: 10. CDR1 is SQVTM, CDR2 ANQGSEA, per germline. This CDR3 region has 16 residues. CDR3 nucleotides: TGCAGCGTTGAAGTCGTTAGCGGGAGTAGGCGCAATGAGCAGTTCTTC. Translating it yields CSVEVVSGSRRNEQFF.

This rearrangement joins TRBV10-1 to TRBJ2-1; TRBD1 is a possible D gene (5 bases). Trimming removed 8 bases from V and 4 bases from J, with 12 bases in between. This CDR3 contains 13 residues. Germline CDR1 and CDR2: WNHNN and SYGVQD (reference sequence). The CDR3 loop is CASPIDSYNEQFF. CDR3 nucleotide sequence: TGCGCCAGCCCTATCGACAGTTACAATGAGCAGTTCTTC.

CDR3 sequence: CASRPTGGDGYTF. CDR3 bases: TGTGCCAGCAGGCCCACAGGGGGCGATGGCTACACCTTC. The V gene is TRBV6-5, the J gene TRBJ1-2, with TRBD1 matching over 9 bases. J lost 6 bases, V lost 6 bases, and 5 bases had no gene match. Germline V gives CDR1 MNHEY, CDR2 SVGAGI. The CDR3 is 13 residues long.

The chain uses TRBV5-1 and TRBJ2-1, with TRBD2 identical over 12 bases. CDR3 length equals 18 residues. Germline V lookup: CDR1 SGHRS, CDR2 YFSETQ. After removal of 0 bases from V and 0 bases from J, the junction contained 4 bases not matched to a gene. CDR3 loop: CASSLGLAGATSYNEQFF. For the CDR3, the DNA is TGCGCCAGCAGCTTGGGACTAGCGGGAGCAACCTCCTACAATGAGCAGTTCTTC.

The genes are TRBV2 and TRBJ1-2; D possibly corresponds to TRBD1 (6 bases). The CDR3 covers 14 residues. Germline V gives CDR1 SNHLY, CDR2 FYNNEI. V lost 10 bases and J 0 bases, leaving 15 bases between the germline ends. The CDR3 here is CATRPGHSNYGYTF. CDR3 DNA: TGTGCCACTAGGCCGGGACATTCTAACTATGGCTACACCTTC.

The chain uses TRBV5-1 and TRBJ2-7; 8 bases are a match to TRBD2. Germline values: CDR1 SGHRS, CDR2 YFSETQ. V trimming: 3 bases; J trimming: 4 bases; junction bases outside the gene matches: 3. This CDR3 is built from 13 residues. The CDR3 loop reads CASSWTSRYEQYF. CDR3 in DNA: TGCGCCAGCAGCTGGACTAGCCGGTACGAGCAGTACTTC. The full variable domain, rest sourced from reference TRBV5-1 and TRBJ2-7, is KAGVTQTPRYLIKTRGQQVTLSCSPISGHRSVSWYQQTPGQGLQFLFEYFSETQRNKGNFPGRFSGRQFSNSRSEMNVSTLELGDSALYLCASSWTSRYEQYFGPGTRLTVT.

The rearrangement joins TRBV5-1 to TRBJ2-4; TRBD2 agrees at 10 bases. V shed 0 bases and J 9 bases; nucleotides not matched to a gene: 12. Per germline, CDR1 SGHRS and CDR2 YFSETQ. CDR3 length: 17 residues. This chain's CDR3 is CASSLDPSGRVYRIQYF. CDR3 coding DNA: TGCGCCAGCAGCTTGGATCCTAGCGGGAGAGTTTATCGCATTCAGTACTTC.

This clone was detected once. The chain recombines TRBV6-1 with TRBJ2-5, with 12 bases matching TRBD2. Germline V gene data show CDR1 as MNHNS and CDR2 as SASEGT. The CDR3 length is 17 residues. V shed 2 bases, J shed 4 bases, and the junction held 8 bases outside the gene matches. CDR3: CASSEWRLAGVGETQYF. The CDR3 DNA follows: TGTGCCAGCAGTGAATGGAGACTAGCGGGAGTGGGAGAGACCCAGTACTTC.

The chain is built from TRBV30 and TRBJ2-7, with TRBD2 matching over 10 bases. The CDR3 totals 17 residues. Looked up from germline, CDR1 is GTSNPN and CDR2 is SVGIG (reference sequence). Losses at the gene ends were 0 bases for V and 3 bases for J; bases not matched to a gene: 11. CDR3 sequence: CAWSVPSGSGMNYEQYF. CDR3 nucleotide sequence: TGTGCCTGGAGTGTCCCTAGCGGGAGTGGGATGAACTACGAGCAGTACTTC.

V is TRBV27 and J is TRBJ2-6; 7 bases agree with TRBD1. J was trimmed by 3 bases and V by 2 bases; bases with no gene match: 10. Germline V CDR1 and CDR2: MNHEY, SMNVEV (reference sequence). CDR3 length equals 18 residues. CDR3 in amino acids: CASSLAARQGGGANVLTF. CDR3 coding DNA: TGTGCCAGCAGTTTAGCCGCCCGACAGGGTGGTGGGGCCAACGTCCTGACTTTC. Combining the CDR3 with reference TRBV27 and TRBJ2-6 gives the whole variable domain EAQVTQNPRYLITVTGKKLTVTCSQNMNHEYMSWYRQDPGLGLRQIYYSMNVEVTDKGDVPEGYKVSRKEKRNFPLILESPSPNQTSLYFCASSLAARQGGGANVLTFGAGSRLTVL.

This clone came up a few times. The rearrangement links TRBV7-8 to TRBJ1-5; D is perhaps TRBD1 (5 bases). Between the trimmed V and J ends, which lost 5 bases and 2 bases, there was a span of 10 bases. The CDR3 spans 14 residues. Germline V gene data show CDR1 as SGHVS and CDR2 as FQNEAQ. The CDR3 region is CASSPGLGNQPQHF. CDR3 coding DNA: TGTGCCAGCAGCCCAGGGTTGGGCAATCAGCCCCAGCATTTT.

The chain has TRBV15 and TRBJ2-7, with 8 bases fitting TRBD2. This CDR3 is built from 15 residues. Trimming cost V 2 bases and J 5 bases; bases outside gene matches: 8. Per the germline V gene, CDR1 is LNHNV and CDR2 is YYDKDF (reference sequence). CDR3 protein: CATSRPRGGLDEQYF. The CDR3 nucleotides read TGTGCCACCAGCAGACCCCGGGGGGGGCTGGACGAGCAGTACTTC.

The chain carries TRBV5-6 and TRBJ2-7, with D perhaps TRBD2 (6 bases). The ends were cut back, 7 bases at V and 5 bases at J, with 28 bases in the middle. This CDR3 spans 17 amino acids. In germline, CDR1 is SGHDT, CDR2 YYEEEE. CDR3 in DNA: TGTGCCAGCGGACTGGGGCTTGGAGGGAGAAGTAAAGACGAGCAGTACTTC. It translates to CASGLGLGGRSKDEQYF.

In its sample, this clone was seen once. This chain joins TRBV30 and TRBJ2-1; 10 nucleotides match TRBD2. Germline trimming cut 3 bases from V and 0 bases from J; bases unmatched to any gene: 17. Germline V gene data show CDR1 as GTSNPN and CDR2 as SVGIG (reference sequence). The length of the CDR3 is 20 residues. The CDR3 region has the DNA TGTGCCTGGAGCCGTCCGGGACTAGCGTTTTATGAGAGCTCCTACAATGAGCAGTTCTTC. This translates into CAWSRPGLAFYESSYNEQFF.

The J gene is TRBJ2-1, the V gene TRBV27; the match to TRBD1 covers 11 bases. The germline V gene has CDR1 MNHEY and CDR2 SMNVEV (reference sequence). There are 16 residues in the CDR3. Trimming at V came to 5 bases and at J to 1 base, leaving 4 bases not matched to a gene. In DNA form, the CDR3 reads TGTGCCAGCAGTCCCGGGACAGGGGGTTCCTACAATGAGCAGTTCTTC. The encoded protein is CASSPGTGGSYNEQFF.

The chain carries TRBV7-8 and TRBJ1-1; weak D call: TRBD1 (6 bases). The CDR3 is 12 amino acids. Germline V gene lookup returns CDR1 SGHVS and CDR2 FQNEAQ. V was shortened by 9 bases and J by 1 base, with 9 bases between the two germline ends. The CDR3 DNA follows: TGTGCCAGGAAACAGGGGAACACTGAAGCTTTCTTT. It yields the protein CARKQGNTEAFF.

The J gene is TRBJ2-1, the V gene TRBV29-1, with TRBD2 matching over 11 bases. This CDR3 comprises 14 residues. Germline V CDR1 and CDR2: SQVTM, ANQGSEA. V lost 6 bases, J lost 10 bases, and 11 bases stayed unmatched. CDR3 sequence: CSVGHSGRAGEQFF. CDR3 DNA sequence: TGCAGCGTCGGTCATAGCGGGAGGGCGGGGGAGCAGTTCTTC.

The chain carries TRBV18 and TRBJ1-5, with D hard to call. The V gene's germline CDR1 is KGHSH and CDR2 LQKENI. Between the trimmed V and J ends, which lost 2 bases and 6 bases, there was a span of 11 bases. The CDR3 is 14 residues long. The CDR3: CASSPNPTTQPQHF. The CDR3 DNA sequence: TGTGCCAGCTCACCAAACCCGACAACTCAGCCCCAGCATTTT.

This clone showed up just a few times. The chain recombines TRBV12-5 with TRBJ2-7; 10 bases line up with TRBD2. V trimming: 0 bases; J trimming: 4 bases; junction bases outside the gene matches: 6. Germline V gene lookup returns CDR1 LGHNT and CDR2 FRNRAP. The CDR3 consists of 16 residues. DNA of the CDR3: TGTGCTAGTGGTTTGGTAAGGCCTAGCGGGAGTTACGAGCAGTACTTC. Translating it yields CASGLVRPSGSYEQYF.

The chain recombines TRBV11-2 with TRBJ1-2; D is ambiguous. The CDR3 length is 14 residues. Trimming cost V 4 bases and J 2 bases, with 11 bases left between them. Germline loops: CDR1 SGHAT, CDR2 FQNNGV. The CDR3, as DNA: TGTGCCAGCAGCTCGTCGGTCCCAAACTATGGCTACACCTTC. Its translation is CASSSSVPNYGYTF.

The chain links TRBV10-3 to TRBJ2-1; TRBD2 is a possible D gene (5 bases). V was shortened by 1 base and J by 2 bases, with 15 bases between the two germline ends. This CDR3 is 17 amino acids long. CDR1 and CDR2 (germline): ENHRY, SYGVKD. CDR3 amino acids: CAISELWTGHTYNEQFF. In nucleotides, the CDR3 is TGTGCCATCAGTGAGTTGTGGACTGGGCACACCTACAATGAGCAGTTCTTC.

This clone was observed a handful of times. The gene calls are TRBV18 and TRBJ2-7; D unclear. V was trimmed by 4 bases and J by 0 bases, leaving 10 bases between them. The CDR3 spans 14 residues. Germline V gives CDR1 KGHSH, CDR2 LQKENI. The CDR3 protein is CASSRVTFSYEQYF. The DNA of the CDR3 is TGTGCCAGCTCACGGGTGACTTTCTCCTACGAGCAGTACTTC.

This clone was recorded once. V is TRBV29-1 and J is TRBJ2-1; possibly TRBD2 for D (5 bases). The germline CDR1 and CDR2 sequences are SQVTM and ANQGSEA. The CDR3 totals 13 residues. The V end lost 4 bases, the J end lost 1 base, and 8 bases lay between the germline ends. Here the CDR3 DNA reads TGCAGCGTTGGGCTAGCTTCCTACAATGAGCAGTTCTTC. It yields the protein CSVGLASYNEQFF.

This clone has only one observation. This rearrangement joins TRBV5-8 to TRBJ2-7; TRBD2 matches 9 bases. CDR3 length: 16 amino acids. Losses at the gene ends were 4 bases for V and 7 bases for J; bases not matched to a gene: 15. The germline V gene has CDR1 SGHTS and CDR2 YDEGEE. The CDR3 reads CASSRIREGTSREQYF. CDR3 in DNA: TGTGCCAGCAGCAGGATCCGAGAGGGGACTAGCAGGGAGCAGTACTTC. The complete variable domain, with remaining parts taken from reference TRBV5-8 and TRBJ2-7, reads EAGVTQSPTHLIKTRGQQATLRCSPISGHTSVYWYQQALGLGLQFLLWYDEGEERNRGNFPPRFSGRQFPNYSSELNVNALELEDSALYLCASSRIREGTSREQYFGPGTRLTVT.

This clone has more than one count but fewer than ten. This chain connects TRBV19 to TRBJ1-5, with a possible D match to TRBD1 (6 bases). Germline values: CDR1 LNHDA, CDR2 SQIVND (reference sequence). Trimming took off 5 bases at V and 4 bases at J, with 15 bases between the two ends. The CDR3 totals 15 residues. This CDR3 is CASSATGTGNQPQHF. The CDR3 coding sequence is TGTGCCAGTAGTGCGACAGGTACGGGGAATCAGCCCCAGCATTTT.

The chain is built from TRBV5-1 and TRBJ2-7; 8 positions agree with TRBD1. The germline gives CDR1 SGHRS, CDR2 YFSETQ. This CDR3 region has 15 residues. Germline trimming cut 4 bases from V and 6 bases from J; bases unmatched to any gene: 12. CDR3 DNA: TGCGCCAGCAGCAGGACAGGGCCAGAGGCGTCCGAGCAGTACTTC. Translating it yields CASSRTGPEASEQYF.

This rearrangement joins TRBV14 to TRBJ2-7, with D perhaps matching TRBD2 (6 bases). The CDR3 is 14 residues long. Trimming cost V 0 bases and J 4 bases, with 10 bases left between them. Germline assignment: CDR1 SGHDN and CDR2 FVKESK. CDR3 bases: TGTGCCAGCAGCCAAGATTTCAGCGGGTACGAGCAGTACTTC. Amino acids: CASSQDFSGYEQYF.

DNA for the CDR3: TGTGCCAGCAGCTTAGTCTGTGTGGGAGGCACAGATACGCAGTATTTT. Protein sequence: CASSLVCVGGTDTQYF. This sequence joins TRBV7-2 and TRBJ2-3; D is possibly TRBD2 (5 bases). Trimming removed 1 base at V and 1 base at J, with 12 bases between. Germline lookup yields CDR1 SGHTA and CDR2 FQGNSA. The CDR3 sequence is 16 residues long.

V and J are TRBV5-6 and TRBJ2-5, with a tentative D call TRBD1 (6 bases). This CDR3 spans 14 amino acids. V lost 5 bases, J lost 0 bases, and 11 bases lay in between. The germline gives CDR1 SGHDT, CDR2 YYEEEE. The CDR3 DNA sequence: TGTGCCAGCAGTTACTGGGACAACCAAGAGACCCAGTACTTC. Protein sequence: CASSYWDNQETQYF.

This clone was counted between two and nine times. The rearrangement joins TRBV19 to TRBJ2-5, with TRBD1 matching 10 bases. The J call may be mistaken, given a closer DNA end match to TRBJ2-7. Germline V gene sequence: CDR1 LNHDA, CDR2 SQIVND (reference sequence). This CDR3 is built from 14 residues. This chain's CDR3 is CAKTGGKVRYEQYF. The CDR3 nucleotides are TGTGCCAAGACAGGGGGCAAAGTAAGGTACGAGCAGTACTTC.

V is TRBV4-2 and J is TRBJ2-1; 9 bases map to TRBD1. Unmatched junction bases numbered 11, after V lost 2 bases and J lost 3 bases. Per the germline V gene, CDR1 is LGHNA and CDR2 is YNFKEQ. This CDR3 contains 18 residues. CDR3 residues: CASSQRQARQGDYNEQFF. Written as DNA, the CDR3 is TGTGCCAGCAGCCAACGACAAGCCCGACAGGGGGACTACAATGAGCAGTTCTTC.